This T cell receptor (beta chain) was documented in a study of T cell responses to AZD1222 COVID-19 vaccine. Clones were sequenced by immunoSEQ multiplex PCR, and TCRdb holds only the in-frame ones, with some missing. The data contain under 150,000 clones, approximately 91% of them singletons. The CDR3 contains 12 residues. CDR1 and CDR2 (germline): SQVTM, ANQGSEA. V was shortened by 7 bases and J by 5 bases, with 14 bases between the two germline ends. Study-wide findings and caveats: Spike-specific TCR breadth and depth went up after people got two AZD1222 doses.

In the case of this clone: Its antigen is not known.

The rearrangement joins TRBV29-1 to TRBJ1-2; D is uncertain. The sequence was collected from an adult in good health. The sequenced sample was peripheral blood, obtained on day 0 of AZD1222 vaccination. The CDR3 region has the DNA TGCAGCGCCGGATCTCCTCTTTATGGCTACACCTTC. Translated: CSAGSPLYGYTF.